This TCR beta chain was sequenced during a study of regulatory T cells in long-lasting Graves disease. Whole-study context: Antithyroid drug intake by newly diagnosed Graves' patients had lasted under 3 months. Whole-study results and caveats: Segments TRBV28, TRBJ1-2 and TRBJ2-5 showed preferential usage in persistent disease.

Germline V CDR1 and CDR2: SNHLY, FYNNEI. This CDR3 contains 16 residues. Trimming stripped 8 bases from V and 3 bases from J, with 23 bases between. Indicated time point: newly diagnosed GD, antithyroid drugs for less than 3 months. The TCR library was prepared using RNA isolated from PBMCs. A peripheral blood sample, roughly 8.8 milliliters in volume, was drawn into EDTA tubes. Building of the TCR beta libraries involved iRepertoire HTBI primers and Arm-PCR of CDR3 regions. TCRdb re-called the multiplex PCR reads with MiXCR, one entry per CDR3 protein. The sample has roughly 400,000 distinct CDR3 sequences, approximately 15% seen once. This clonotype has ten or more counts. Its antigen is as yet unknown. This same sample was also taken into another study, of T cells in Graves' hyperthyroidism and ophthalmopathy.

The specimen comprised peripheral blood mononuclear cells (PBMCs), sampled at new diagnosis, from a patient treated with antithyroid drugs. This chain links TRBV2 with TRBJ2-7; TRBD2 might be the D (6 bases). The clonotype was recovered from a woman aged 40-49 years with Graves disease. CDR3 in DNA: TGTGCCAGCTTCTTCGTTTCGGGACTCAGGGACTACGAGCAGTACTTC. It translates to CASFFVSGLRDYEQYF.